The rows below give T cell receptor beta chains drawn from one sample of a study of T cell changes during pregnancy in multiple sclerosis. The method was immunoSEQ multiplex PCR; TCRdb's version includes in-frame clones alone and lacks a portion of them. This sample yields some 45,000 clones, of which around 92% are seen a single time; 1.5% to 2% belongs to the top ten. The specimen was CD4+ T cells from peripheral blood mononuclear cells, collected after pregnancy. The source of these receptors is a female donor in good health, enrolled as a control in a pregnancy study. The CDR3 runs from the conserved cysteine through the conserved F or W. D genes are given only for firm matches. Some rows mark clone size as missing; the rest say once, few, many or name a class of expanded clone.

size: -
J: TRBJ2-3
D: TRBD2
V: TRBV10-1
DNA: TGCGCCAGCAGCCCGACTAGCGGGGGGGCCTCGAGAACGCAGTATTTT
CDR3: CASSPTSGGASRTQYF

size: -
J: TRBJ2-7
D: TRBD1
V: TRBV4-3
DNA: TGCGCCAGCAGCCAAGAGGGGACAGGGTTTTACGAGCAGTACTTC
CDR3: CASSQEGTGFYEQYF

size: -
J: TRBJ1-2
D: -
V: TRBV27
DNA: TGTGCCAGCCTAGACCTTAACTATGGCTACACCTTC
CDR3: CASLDLNYGYTF

size: -
J: TRBJ2-5
D: TRBD1
V: TRBV7-2
DNA: TGTGCCAGCAGCTTGGACAGGGTAAAAGAGACCCAGTACTTC
CDR3: CASSLDRVKETQYF

size: -
J: TRBJ2-3
D: -
V: TRBV7-7
DNA: TGTGCCAGCAGTTTAGACAGCGGCCCCACAGATACGCAGTATTTT
CDR3: CASSLDSGPTDTQYF

size: once
J: TRBJ2-5
D: -
V: TRBV19
DNA: TGTGCCAGTGCGTCTGTAGTAGCAGCTGAGACCCAGTACTTC
CDR3: CASASVVAAETQYF

size: -
J: TRBJ2-1
D: TRBD1
V: TRBV28
DNA: TGTGCCAGCAGACCGACAGGGGGCAATGAGCAGTTCTTC
CDR3: CASRPTGGNEQFF

size: -
J: TRBJ2-5
D: -
V: TRBV4-1
DNA: TGCGCCAGCAGCCAAGCACTAGTGGGGACCCAGTACTTC
CDR3: CASSQALVGTQYF

size: -
J: TRBJ1-2
D: -
V: TRBV20-1
DNA: TGCAGTGCAATCGGGAACTATGGCTACACCTTC
CDR3: CSAIGNYGYTF

size: -
J: TRBJ1-1
D: -
V: TRBV27
DNA: TGTGCCAGCAGTTTGCGGGGATCCACTGAAGCTTTCTTT
CDR3: CASSLRGSTEAFF

size: -
J: TRBJ1-1
D: -
V: TRBV18
DNA: TGTGCCAGCTCACCACTTTCGGGGGGTGGTCTGAACACTGAAGCTTTCTTT
CDR3: CASSPLSGGGLNTEAFF

size: -
J: TRBJ1-1
D: TRBD1
V: TRBV6-5
DNA: TGTGCCAGCAGAACAGGGGTGAACACTGAAGCTTTCTTT
CDR3: CASRTGVNTEAFF

size: few
J: TRBJ2-2
D: TRBD2
V: TRBV7-9
DNA: TGTGCCAGCAAGCGGGACGTTACCGGGGAGCTGTTTTTT
CDR3: CASKRDVTGELFF

size: once
J: TRBJ1-1
D: -
V: TRBV2
DNA: TGTGCCAGCAGTCAACTCCGGGGAGCGAACACTGAAGCTTTCTTT
CDR3: CASSQLRGANTEAFF

size: -
J: TRBJ1-2
D: -
V: TRBV5-5
DNA: TGTGCCAGCAGCTTGAATCCGGGAAGGGTCGACTATGGCTACACCTTC
CDR3: CASSLNPGRVDYGYTF

size: once
J: TRBJ1-1
D: -
V: TRBV29-1
DNA: TGCAGCGTTGAGGAGGGCATGAACACTGAAGCTTTCTTT
CDR3: CSVEEGMNTEAFF

size: -
J: TRBJ1-2
D: -
V: TRBV20-1
DNA: TGCAGTGCATCCGTCGGGGGCTACACCTTC
CDR3: CSASVGGYTF

size: -
J: TRBJ2-7
D: -
V: TRBV6-1
DNA: TGTGCCAGCAGTCCATCTCTAGGCTACGAGCAGTACTTC
CDR3: CASSPSLGYEQYF

size: -
J: TRBJ2-7
D: -
V: TRBV2
DNA: TGTGCCAGCAGTGAAGGCGTGCGAGGCTACGAGCAGTACTTC
CDR3: CASSEGVRGYEQYF

size: -
J: TRBJ2-7
D: -
V: TRBV5-3
DNA: TGTGCCAGAAGCCCCAGAGGACGGGGATTCTACGAGCAGTACTTC
CDR3: CARSPRGRGFYEQYF

size: -
J: TRBJ2-1
D: TRBD2
V: TRBV30
DNA: TGTGCCTTTCAGCGGGAGAGGCATGAGCAGTTCTTC
CDR3: CAFQRERHEQFF

size: -
J: TRBJ2-1
D: -
V: TRBV7-2
DNA: TGTGCCAGCTGGAGTCCGCGGGGGCCGAGATGGAATGAGCAGTTCTTC
CDR3: CASWSPRGPRWNEQFF

size: -
J: TRBJ2-5
D: TRBD2
V: TRBV4-2
DNA: TGTGCCAGCAGCCAGGGCGGGAGGGGGGAGACCCAGTACTTC
CDR3: CASSQGGRGETQYF

size: -
J: TRBJ2-1
D: TRBD2
V: TRBV18
DNA: TGTGCCAGCTCGCCCTCCCGAGCGGGAGGGCCAGCTGAGCAGTTCTTC
CDR3: CASSPSRAGGPAEQFF

size: -
J: TRBJ2-7
D: TRBD1
V: TRBV4-1
DNA: TGCGCCAGCAGCGTAAGCCCAGGATACAGGGGGCGCGGGGAGCACGAGCAGTACTTC
CDR3: CASSVSPGYRGRGEHEQYF

size: -
J: TRBJ1-1
D: -
V: TRBV28
DNA: TGTGCCAGCACGATAGCACACACTGAAGCTTTCTTT
CDR3: CASTIAHTEAFF

size: -
J: TRBJ2-3
D: TRBD2
V: TRBV2
DNA: TGTGCCAGCAGTGGGGTCCGGGGAGGGGATACGCAGTATTTT
CDR3: CASSGVRGGDTQYF

size: -
J: TRBJ1-6
D: -
V: TRBV2
DNA: TGTGCCAGCAGTGAGCGGGGGCGGGCTTCACCCCTCCACTTT
CDR3: CASSERGRASPLHF

size: once
J: TRBJ2-5
D: TRBD2
V: TRBV13
DNA: TGTGCCAGCAGACGCCCACGAGCGGGAGTGCGGGAGCAGTACTTC
CDR3: CASRRPRAGVREQYF

size: -
J: TRBJ2-2
D: -
V: TRBV27
DNA: TGTGCCAGCAGTTTTCGGGTGTACGGGGAGCTGTTTTTT
CDR3: CASSFRVYGELFF

size: -
J: TRBJ2-7
D: -
V: TRBV7-2
DNA: TGTGCCAGCAGCCGCCGGGACAAGTCCTACGAGCAGTACTTC
CDR3: CASSRRDKSYEQYF

size: -
J: TRBJ2-3
D: TRBD2
V: TRBV27
DNA: TGTGCCAGCAGTTTAGGGACTAGCGGGGGGGGACAGTATTTT
CDR3: CASSLGTSGGGQYF

size: once
J: TRBJ2-5
D: TRBD2
V: TRBV2
DNA: TGTGCCAGCCTCGGGAGGACTAGCGGGAGAGGCGGGGAGACCCAGTACTTC
CDR3: CASLGRTSGRGGETQYF

size: -
J: TRBJ2-1
D: TRBD2
V: TRBV5-5
DNA: TGTGCCAGCAGCTCCCCGGGGGGAGCCTATGAGCAGTTCTTC
CDR3: CASSSPGGAYEQFF

size: -
J: TRBJ1-2
D: TRBD1
V: TRBV19
DNA: TGTGCCACCAGGGGGGACAGGCTCTATGGCTACACCTTC
CDR3: CATRGDRLYGYTF

size: -
J: TRBJ1-1
D: -
V: TRBV18
DNA: TGTGCCAGCTCACCAATTGTTGGGGGCGTCGGTGAAGCTTTCTTT
CDR3: CASSPIVGGVGEAFF

size: -
J: TRBJ1-2
D: -
V: TRBV11-2
DNA: TGTGCCAGCAGCTTAAAGGGAGACTATGGCTACACCTTC
CDR3: CASSLKGDYGYTF

size: -
J: TRBJ2-7
D: -
V: TRBV7-3
DNA: TGTGCCAGCAGCTTCTCTAGCTCGTCCTACGAGCAGTACTTC
CDR3: CASSFSSSSYEQYF

size: -
J: TRBJ2-6
D: TRBD2
V: TRBV19
DNA: TGTGCCAGTAGTTCAGGACTAGCGGGGGAAAGCTCTGGGGCCAACGTCCTGACTTTC
CDR3: CASSSGLAGESSGANVLTF

size: -
J: TRBJ1-6
D: TRBD1
V: TRBV19
DNA: TGTGCCAGTAGTGGCCGGGACAGGACGAGCTCCTATAATTCACCCCTCCACTTT
CDR3: CASSGRDRTSSYNSPLHF

size: -
J: TRBJ1-1
D: TRBD1
V: TRBV6-4
DNA: TGTGCCAGCAGGCGCGGACAGGGGAACACTGAAGCTTTCTTT
CDR3: CASRRGQGNTEAFF

size: -
J: TRBJ2-1
D: TRBD1
V: TRBV7-6
DNA: TGTGCCAGCAGCCGGGGACAGGGGAGCAATGAGCAGTTCTTC
CDR3: CASSRGQGSNEQFF

size: -
J: TRBJ2-1
D: -
V: TRBV10-3
DNA: TGTGCCATCAGTGAAGGGGGAACCGGACTCTTCAGCTCCTACAATGAGCAGTTCTTC
CDR3: CAISEGGTGLFSSYNEQFF

size: -
J: TRBJ2-5
D: -
V: TRBV28
DNA: TGTGCCAGCAGACCTTGGGGTAGCGGACAAGAGACCCAGTACTTC
CDR3: CASRPWGSGQETQYF

size: -
J: TRBJ2-1
D: TRBD2
V: TRBV27
DNA: TGTGCCAGCAGTTTATCGACTAGCGGGGGGAATGAGCAGTTCTTC
CDR3: CASSLSTSGGNEQFF

size: -
J: TRBJ2-3
D: TRBD2
V: TRBV11-2
DNA: TGTGCCAGCAGCCTTAGACTAGCAGTTGTTGGGGATACGCAGTATTTT
CDR3: CASSLRLAVVGDTQYF

size: -
J: TRBJ2-3
D: TRBD2
V: TRBV19
DNA: TGTGCCAGTAGTATCAATAGCGGGAGTAGGACAGATACGCAGTATTTT
CDR3: CASSINSGSRTDTQYF